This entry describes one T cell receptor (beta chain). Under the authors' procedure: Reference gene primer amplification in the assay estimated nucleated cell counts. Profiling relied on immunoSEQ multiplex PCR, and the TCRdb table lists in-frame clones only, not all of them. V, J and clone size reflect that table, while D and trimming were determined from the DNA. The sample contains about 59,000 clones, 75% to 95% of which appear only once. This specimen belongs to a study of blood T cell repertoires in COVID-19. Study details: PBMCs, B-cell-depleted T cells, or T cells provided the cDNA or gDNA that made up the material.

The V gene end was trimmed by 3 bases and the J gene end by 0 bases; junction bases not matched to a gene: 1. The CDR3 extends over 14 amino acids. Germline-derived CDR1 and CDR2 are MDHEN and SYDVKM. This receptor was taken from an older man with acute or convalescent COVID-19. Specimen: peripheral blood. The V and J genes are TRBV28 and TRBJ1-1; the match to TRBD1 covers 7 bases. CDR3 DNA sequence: TGTGCCAGCAGTTTGGGACAGTTGAACACTGAAGCTTTCTTT. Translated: CASSLGQLNTEAFF.